One and the same sample provided the 15 T cell receptor beta chains below, sequenced in a study of blood T cell repertoires in COVID-19. TCRdb keeps only in-frame clones here, not all; method: immunoSEQ multiplex PCR. The sample shows 250,000 to 400,000 clones, 85% of them seen only once. The sequenced material came from PBMCs or T cells enriched from blood (not recorded which). All receptors derive from a woman aged 25 to 39 who had been exposed to COVID-19.

J is TRBJ2-1 and V is TRBV19, with D perhaps TRBD1 (5 bases). The CDR3 is 15 amino acids. CDR1 LNHDA and CDR2 SQIVND come from the germline V gene (reference sequence). The V gene lost 0 bases and the J gene lost 8 bases, with 14 bases spanning the gap. The CDR3 DNA reads TGTGCCAGTAGTATAGATCTCGTAGTAGGGGATGAGCAGTTCTTC. Protein: CASSIDLVVGDEQFF.

The chain carries TRBV28 and TRBJ1-4; D remains unclear. V lost 4 bases, J lost 4 bases, and 4 bases lay in between. Germline V gene lookup returns CDR1 MDHEN and CDR2 SYDVKM. The CDR3 is made up of 12 amino acids. CDR3 in DNA: TGTGCCAGCAGTTCCGTTAATGAAAAACTGTTTTTT. Encoded protein: CASSSVNEKLFF. Combining the CDR3 with reference TRBV28 and TRBJ1-4 gives the whole variable domain DVKVTQSSRYLVKRTGEKVFLECVQDMDHENMFWYRQDPGLGLRLIYFSYDVKMKEKGDIPEGYSVSREKKERFSLILESASTNQTSMYLCASSSVNEKLFFGSGTQLSVL.

The gene calls are TRBV19 and TRBJ2-3; D gene unclear. Germline lookup yields CDR1 LNHDA and CDR2 SQIVND (reference sequence). The CDR3 is 14 amino acids. V was cut by 8 bases and J by 0 bases, with 12 bases left in between. CDR3 protein: CASQVTQSTDTQYF. The CDR3 region has the DNA TGTGCCAGTCAGGTAACGCAAAGCACAGATACGCAGTATTTT.

The J gene is TRBJ1-2, the V gene TRBV4-1; the D gene is possibly TRBD1 (5 bases). Trimming cost V 0 bases and J 0 bases, with 5 bases left between them. Per germline, CDR1 MGHRA and CDR2 YSYEKL. This CDR3 is built from 14 residues. CDR3 nucleotide sequence: TGCGCCAGCAGCCAAGAGACAGCTAACTATGGCTACACCTTC. Its translation is CASSQETANYGYTF.

In its sample, this clone was seen a few times. The V gene is TRBV6-2 or TRBV6-3, the J gene TRBJ1-5; the D gene is possibly TRBD1 (5 bases). Per germline, CDR1 MNHEY and CDR2 SVGEGT. Trimming stripped 5 bases from V and 5 bases from J, with 13 bases between. The CDR3 spans 14 residues. CDR3 residues: CASSRQRGDQPQHF. The CDR3, as DNA: TGTGCCAGCAGTCGACAGCGGGGTGATCAGCCCCAGCATTTT.

The rearrangement links TRBV30 to TRBJ1-6, with D possibly TRBD1 on 5 matching bases. Germline V CDR1 and CDR2: GTSNPN, SVGIG (reference sequence). The germline V and J ends were trimmed by 0 bases and 8 bases, with 11 bases remaining between them. This CDR3 contains 14 residues. CDR3 nucleotide sequence: TGTGCCTGGAGTGTTTTGGGGGGAGATTCACCCCTCCACTTT. Translation gives CAWSVLGGDSPLHF.

The chain recombines TRBV4-1 with TRBJ1-2; the D gene is possibly TRBD1 (6 bases). V shed 2 bases and J shed 2 bases, with 9 bases lying between them. The CDR3 totals 14 residues. CDR1 MGHRA and CDR2 YSYEKL come from the germline V gene. The CDR3 region is CASSQPGQNYGYTF. The DNA of the CDR3 is TGCGCCAGCAGCCAACCGGGACAAAACTATGGCTACACCTTC.

This clone was picked up a small number of times. This sample includes further DNA sequences coding for the same CDR3. The chain couples TRBV7-9 to TRBJ1-2; possible D gene TRBD1, 5 bases. This CDR3 contains 14 residues. Germline assignment: CDR1 SEHNR and CDR2 FQNEAQ (reference sequence). The V end lost 1 base, the J end lost 2 bases, and 8 bases lay between the germline ends. In DNA form, the CDR3 reads TGTGCCAGCAGCTTAGACGGGGGAAACTATGGCTACACCTTC. Protein sequence: CASSLDGGNYGYTF.

This chain links TRBV9 with TRBJ1-2; D unclear. The ends were cut back, 0 bases at V and 8 bases at J, with 8 bases in the middle. The CDR3 covers 12 residues. Germline V lookup: CDR1 SGDLS, CDR2 YYNGEE. The CDR3 DNA sequence: TGTGCCAGCAGCGTAGACAGTTCGGGCTACACCTTC. This codes for CASSVDSSGYTF.

V gene TRBV28 combines with J gene TRBJ1-3; TRBD1 agrees at 7 bases. The CDR3 runs to 16 residues. Trimming at V came to 4 bases and at J to 0 bases, leaving 6 bases not matched to a gene. The germline gives CDR1 MDHEN, CDR2 SYDVKM. In DNA form, the CDR3 reads TGTGCCAGCAGTTCTCCAGGGGGGCCCTCTGGAAACACCATATATTTT. Amino acids: CASSSPGGPSGNTIYF.

The chain couples TRBV9 to TRBJ1-3; D remains unclear. The length of the CDR3 is 15 residues. Germline assignment: CDR1 SGDLS and CDR2 YYNGEE. Between the trimmed V and J ends, which lost 3 bases and 2 bases, there was a span of 12 bases. DNA of the CDR3: TGTGCCAGCAGCGCCGTCAGGTCGGCTGGAAACACCATATATTTT. It is translated as CASSAVRSAGNTIYF.

This rearrangement joins TRBV18 to TRBJ1-2; no reliable D call. Trimming removed 0 bases at V and 4 bases at J, with 6 bases between. CDR1 KGHSH and CDR2 LQKENI come from the germline V gene. The CDR3 spans 13 residues. The DNA of the CDR3 is TGTGCCAGCTCACCACCGGCCCCCTATGGCTACACCTTC. Its protein is CASSPPAPYGYTF.

The chain has TRBV6-5 and TRBJ2-3; TRBD2 might be the D (6 bases). V lost 6 bases to trimming and J lost 1 base, with 14 bases between them. The CDR3 runs to 15 residues. Germline CDR1 reads MNHEY; CDR2 reads SVGAGI. The CDR3 spells CASSLGGVGTDTQYF. CDR3 DNA sequence: TGTGCCAGCAGCCTGGGGGGAGTTGGCACAGATACGCAGTATTTT.

V is TRBV27 and J is TRBJ2-1; possibly TRBD1 for D (5 bases). V lost 0 bases, J lost 5 bases, and 11 bases lay in between. The germline gives CDR1 MNHEY, CDR2 SMNVEV (reference sequence). The CDR3 sequence is 15 residues long. The CDR3 nucleotides are TGTGCCAGCAGTTTATCTTCAGGGTTCCACAATGAGCAGTTCTTC. Amino acids: CASSLSSGFHNEQFF.

The J gene is TRBJ1-2, the V gene TRBV10-3, with 7 bases matching TRBD1. The germline gives CDR1 ENHRY, CDR2 SYGVKD. CDR3 length equals 13 residues. V was clipped by 5 bases and J by 4 bases; unmatched bases: 4. CDR3 DNA: TGTGCCATCAGTACAGGGGTGGGCTATGGCTACACCTTC. This encodes CAISTGVGYGYTF.